This paragraph covers one TCR beta chain sequence. Its cognate antigen is unknown. Trimming left V 1 base short and J 2 bases short, with 8 bases between. Germline V gene lookup returns CDR1 MNHNY and CDR2 SVGAGI (reference sequence). CDR3 length equals 14 residues. Execution of the assay was at deep level. Clones were read by immunoSEQ multiplex PCR, and TCRdb kept only the in-frame ones, dropping some. The data hold about 600,000 clones, with around 76% observed a single time. This record belongs to a study of shared clonotypes between healthy human individuals. Study-wide background: Aged 18 to 49, the donors were two women and a few men. Study-wide results and limits: Donor scarcity curtailed the genetic and exposure-history diversity represented herein.

The origin of this receptor is a woman aged 40 to 50 in good health. Some clones in this sample may be carry-over from other donors' samples. Sequencing was carried out using PBMCs. The V call is TRBV6-6, the J call TRBJ2-5, with TRBD2 as a possible D gene (5 bases). The CDR3 here is CASSYFGVQETQYF. CDR3 nucleotide sequence: TGTGCCAGCAGTTACTTCGGGGTACAAGAGACCCAGTACTTC.